This TCR beta chain was sequenced for a study of CXCR3-negative and CXCR3-positive naive CD8 T cells. Study context: Summed over all libraries, TRB reads came to 110 million to 150 million, with about 1.5 +/- 0.3 million per library. Study-wide findings and caveats: CXCR3-positive naive cells carried more hydrophobic TRB CDR3s than CXCR3-negative naive cells did. Both naive subsets, CXCR3-negative and CXCR3-positive, displayed similar TRBV-TRBJ usage, unlike memory cells.

This clonotype ranks as medium-sized (0.01 to 0.1%) in terms of frequency. Its matching antigen is unknown. The study made its TRB cDNA libraries by 5' RACE, adding UMI labels. One entry per CDR3 protein, without DNA, is what TCRdb gives after re-calling the 5' RACE reads. The ten most abundant clones cover about 2% of a sample with about 5,800 distinct CDR3 sequences. Within the CD8+ T cell compartment, naive cells were CD45RO-CCR7+CD27+CD95-. Looked up from germline, CDR1 is LGHNA and CDR2 is YSLEER. The CDR3 contains 14 residues. The chain employs TRBV4-3 and TRBJ1-2; as DNA is missing, the TRBD1 call by TCRdb cannot be tested. Sample: naive CXCR3+ CD8+ T cells from blood. Described subset: CD45RO-CCR7+CD27+CD95- naive CD8+ T cells expressing CXCR3 (TNR3+). The receptor was isolated from a human donor in good health. Some clones in this sample may be carry-over from other donors' samples. The CDR3 loop reads CASSQAGVGYGYTF.